One and the same sample provided the 24 T cell receptor beta chains below, sequenced in a study of blood T cell repertoires in COVID-19. TCRdb keeps only in-frame clones here, not all; method: immunoSEQ multiplex PCR. The sample includes a few hundred thousand clones, nearly 90% of them seen just once. Sequenced sample: peripheral blood. The receptors derive from a woman between 35 and 50 years old who had recovered from COVID-19.

V is TRBV29-1 and J is TRBJ1-1, with TRBD1 matching over 8 bases. This CDR3 spans 11 amino acids. CDR1 is SQVTM, CDR2 ANQGSEA, per germline. V lost 3 bases, J lost 11 bases, and 5 bases stayed unmatched. CDR3 region: CSVEDREVAFF. CDR3 nucleotide sequence: TGCAGCGTTGAGGACAGGGAAGTCGCTTTCTTT.

This chain uses TRBV5-4 with TRBJ2-1; TRBD2 aligns across 12 bases. Germline loops: CDR1 SGHNT, CDR2 YYREEE (reference sequence). With V trimmed by 5 bases and J by 5 bases, 5 bases remained unmatched. This CDR3 has 15 amino acids. CDR3 sequence (DNA): TGTGCCAGCAGTCACGGACTAGCGGGGAACAATGAGCAGTTCTTC. It codes for CASSHGLAGNNEQFF.

The chain is built from TRBV9 and TRBJ1-1; D is uncertain. Per germline, CDR1 SGDLS and CDR2 YYNGEE. This CDR3 contains 16 residues. Trimming took off 2 bases at V and 4 bases at J, with 18 bases between the two ends. The CDR3 protein is CASSVGQTPRRTEAFF. For the CDR3, the DNA is TGTGCCAGCAGCGTTGGGCAGACGCCAAGGCGCACTGAAGCTTTCTTT.

This rearrangement joins TRBV18 to TRBJ1-3, with 7 bases identical to TRBD1. V trimming: 3 bases; J trimming: 3 bases; junction bases outside the gene matches: 2. The CDR3 spans 14 residues. The germline CDR1 and CDR2 sequences are KGHSH and LQKENI. In DNA form, the CDR3 reads TGTGCCAGCTCACCCCGGGACAGTGGAAACACCATATATTTT. Amino acids: CASSPRDSGNTIYF.

The V gene is TRBV27, the J gene TRBJ2-3; 8 bases are shared with TRBD1. Germline V lookup: CDR1 MNHEY, CDR2 SMNVEV (reference sequence). Losses at the gene ends were 5 bases for V and 5 bases for J; bases not matched to a gene: 3. There are 13 residues in the CDR3. The CDR3 reads CASSIDRGDTQYF. The CDR3 coding sequence is TGTGCCAGCAGTATTGACAGGGGAGATACGCAGTATTTT.

This clone was recorded only once. CDR3 region: CASSITGRSNYGYTF. The DNA of the CDR3 is TGTGCCAGTAGTATTACAGGTCGTTCTAACTATGGCTACACCTTC. The rearrangement joins TRBV19 to TRBJ1-2; maybe TRBD1 (5 bases). V lost 3 bases, J lost 0 bases, and 11 bases lay in between. This CDR3 has 15 amino acids. CDR1 and CDR2 (germline): LNHDA, SQIVND (reference sequence). The whole variable domain, filled in from reference TRBV19 and TRBJ1-2, reads DGGITQSPKYLFRKEGQNVTLSCEQNLNHDAMYWYRQDPGQGLRLIYYSQIVNDFQKGDIAEGYSVSREKKESFPLTVTSAQKNPTAFYLCASSITGRSNYGYTFGSGTRLTVV.

This sequence joins TRBV11-2 and TRBJ1-2, with D perhaps matching TRBD1 (5 bases). CDR3 length equals 12 residues. Germline CDR1 reads SGHAT; CDR2 reads FQNNGV. The V and J ends lost 5 bases and 4 bases respectively, with 8 bases between them. The CDR3 region has the DNA TGTGCCAGCAGCGAACAGGTCTATGGCTACACCTTC. Its protein is CASSEQVYGYTF.

The chain is built from TRBV11-3 and TRBJ2-2; TRBD2 matches 7 bases. The CDR3 length is 12 residues. Germline CDR1 is SGHNT and CDR2 is YENEEA. J gave up 13 bases and V 9 bases, and 11 bases lay outside the gene matches. For the CDR3, the DNA is TGTGCCAGTCAACAGGAGGCGGGAGCGCTGTTTTTT. Translated: CASQQEAGALFF.

This chain links TRBV5-6 with TRBJ1-5; D perhaps matches TRBD1 (5 bases). CDR3 length: 14 residues. V lost 1 base and J lost 4, with 9 bases in between. Germline CDR1 is SGHDT and CDR2 is YYEEEE. DNA for the CDR3: TGTGCCAGCAGCTTGTGGGGGGGTAATCAGCCCCAGCATTTT. Translated, it gives CASSLWGGNQPQHF.

The V and J genes are TRBV18 and TRBJ1-4; 9 bases match TRBD1. Germline V gene data show CDR1 as KGHSH and CDR2 as LQKENI. After removal of 5 bases from V and 7 bases from J, the junction contained 8 bases not matched to a gene. This CDR3 region has 15 residues. The CDR3 nucleotides read TGTGCCAGCTCATCCCAGGACAGGGGAGGTGAAAAACTGTTTTTT. Amino acid sequence: CASSSQDRGGEKLFF.

This chain joins TRBV6-5 and TRBJ2-7; 8 bases agree with TRBD1. Germline V lookup: CDR1 MNHEY, CDR2 SVGAGI. Trimming removed 6 bases from V and 3 bases from J; junction bases left unmatched: 4. CDR3 length: 13 residues. The CDR3 coding sequence is TGTGCCAGCAGCCGGGACAGGTTCTACGAGCAGTACTTC. It codes for CASSRDRFYEQYF.

J is TRBJ2-7 and V is TRBV20-1; D gene unclear. The CDR3 runs 11 residues. The germline CDR1 and CDR2 sequences are DFQATT and SNEGSKA (reference sequence). Trimming took 6 bases from V and 4 from J, leaving 10 bases between them. This CDR3 is CSAPFEYEQYF. The CDR3, as DNA: TGCAGTGCCCCGTTCGAGTACGAGCAGTACTTC.

The rearrangement uses TRBV10-1 and TRBJ2-7; TRBD2 aligns across 8 bases. The CDR3 has 16 amino acids. Per germline, CDR1 WNHNN and CDR2 SYGVQD (reference sequence). V shed 0 bases, J shed 3 bases, and the junction held 7 bases outside the gene matches. This CDR3 reads CASSESASGPNYEQYV. CDR3 nucleotide sequence: TGCGCCAGCAGTGAGTCGGCTAGCGGGCCCAACTACGAGCAGTACGTC.

V is TRBV12-3 or TRBV12-4 and J is TRBJ2-3, with D tentatively TRBD2 (5 bases). With 7 bases removed from V and 2 bases from J, the gap between germline ends came to 10 bases. The CDR3 spans 13 residues. The CDR3 protein is CASKMTITDTQYF. The CDR3 DNA reads TGTGCCAGCAAGATGACTATCACAGATACGCAGTATTTT.

This CDR3 reads CASSPRGTGDYEQYF. In DNA, the CDR3 is TGTGCCAGCAGCCCCCGGGGGACAGGCGACTACGAGCAGTACTTC. The chain carries TRBV9 and TRBJ2-7; 8 positions agree with TRBD1. With V trimmed by 4 bases and J by 3 bases, 9 bases remained unmatched. Germline values: CDR1 SGDLS, CDR2 YYNGEE. The CDR3 is 15 residues long.

This sequence joins TRBV7-2 and TRBJ2-1, with 7 bases matching TRBD1. In germline, CDR1 is SGHTA, CDR2 FQGNSA. The J segment lost 0 bases and the V segment lost 5 bases, leaving 4 bases of the junction unmatched. The CDR3 length is 15 residues. The CDR3 here is CASSPDRASYNEQFF. The CDR3 DNA reads as TGTGCCAGCAGCCCAGACAGGGCCTCCTACAATGAGCAGTTCTTC.

V is TRBV7-2 and J is TRBJ2-1; perhaps TRBD1 as D (6 bases). V was cut by 3 bases and J by 8 bases, with 11 bases left in between. Germline V gives CDR1 SGHTA, CDR2 FQGNSA. CDR3 length equals 13 residues. The CDR3 reads CASSFRGGHEQFF. The CDR3 coding sequence is TGTGCCAGCAGCTTTAGAGGGGGACATGAGCAGTTCTTC. Based on the CDR3 plus reference TRBV7-2 and TRBJ2-1, the full variable domain is GAGVSQSPSNKVTEKGKDVELRCDPISGHTALYWYRQSLGQGLEFLIYFQGNSAPDKSGLPSDRFSAERTGGSVSTLTIQRTQQEDSAVYLCASSFRGGHEQFFGPGTRLTVL.

The chain combines TRBV20-1 with TRBJ2-6; 10 bases align to TRBD1. Unmatched junction bases numbered 4, after V lost 3 bases and J lost 8 bases. The CDR3 has 14 amino acids. Looked up from germline, CDR1 is DFQATT and CDR2 is SNEGSKA (reference sequence). This chain's CDR3 is CSASGQGGTNVLTF. CDR3 bases: TGCAGTGCTAGTGGACAGGGGGGAACCAACGTCCTGACTTTC.

The V gene is TRBV11-2, the J gene TRBJ1-4; a weak D match, TRBD1 (6 bases). Trimming pared 0 bases from V and 1 base from J, leaving 15 bases between. Germline CDR1 reads SGHAT; CDR2 reads FQNNGV. The CDR3 totals 18 residues. The CDR3 nucleotides read TGTGCCAGCAGCTTAGATTTCGGAAAACAGGGAACTAATGAAAAACTGTTTTTT. Its protein is CASSLDFGKQGTNEKLFF.

The chain couples TRBV27 to TRBJ1-6; 7 bases map to TRBD1. Germline-derived CDR1 and CDR2 are MNHEY and SMNVEV (reference sequence). The CDR3 has 14 residues. The ends lost 5 bases at V and 4 bases at J; junction bases unmatched: 2. The CDR3 loop is CASSRQGYNSPLHF. In DNA form, the CDR3 reads TGTGCCAGCAGTAGACAGGGTTATAATTCACCCCTCCACTTT.

The chain recombines TRBV9 with TRBJ2-3, with 8 bases aligning to TRBD2. The CDR3 runs 18 residues. The germline V gene encodes CDR1 SGDLS and CDR2 YYNGEE. With V trimmed by 4 bases and J by 2 bases, 15 bases remained unmatched. The CDR3 nucleotides are TGTGCCAGCAGCCCAGGGGCGGGGCGGGGGGCCAACACAGATACGCAGTATTTT. Residues: CASSPGAGRGANTDTQYF.

The chain uses TRBV25-1 and TRBJ2-5, with unresolved D. V was shortened by 2 bases and J by 1 base, with 8 bases between the two germline ends. The CDR3 sequence is 14 residues long. CDR1 and CDR2 from the germline V gene are MGHDK and SYGVNS. The CDR3 spells CASSEKSVQETQYF. The CDR3 bases are TGTGCCAGCAGTGAAAAATCAGTCCAAGAGACCCAGTACTTC.

This clone was seen a few times. The chain couples TRBV5-4 to TRBJ2-1; D remains ambiguous. From germline, CDR1 is SGHNT and CDR2 YYREEE (reference sequence). The ends were cut back, 0 bases at V and 10 bases at J, with 8 bases in the middle. CDR3 length: 12 residues. In nucleotides, the CDR3 is TGTGCCAGCAGCTTGGATCAGCGAGAGCAGTTCTTC. Protein product: CASSLDQREQFF. Full variable domain (rest looked up from reference TRBV5-4 and TRBJ2-1): ETGVTQSPTHLIKTRGQQVTLRCSSQSGHNTVSWYQQALGQGPQFIFQYYREEENGRGNFPPRFSGLQFPNYSSELNVNALELDDSALYLCASSLDQREQFFGPGTRLTVL.

This chain uses TRBV28 with TRBJ1-5, with 12 bases aligning to TRBD1. Germline V gives CDR1 MDHEN, CDR2 SYDVKM. The CDR3 runs to 15 residues. The J segment lost 4 bases and the V segment lost 6 bases, leaving 4 bases of the junction unmatched. The CDR3 spells CASRGTGGGNQPQHF. The CDR3 nucleotides are TGTGCCAGCAGGGGGACAGGGGGCGGGAATCAGCCCCAGCATTTT.